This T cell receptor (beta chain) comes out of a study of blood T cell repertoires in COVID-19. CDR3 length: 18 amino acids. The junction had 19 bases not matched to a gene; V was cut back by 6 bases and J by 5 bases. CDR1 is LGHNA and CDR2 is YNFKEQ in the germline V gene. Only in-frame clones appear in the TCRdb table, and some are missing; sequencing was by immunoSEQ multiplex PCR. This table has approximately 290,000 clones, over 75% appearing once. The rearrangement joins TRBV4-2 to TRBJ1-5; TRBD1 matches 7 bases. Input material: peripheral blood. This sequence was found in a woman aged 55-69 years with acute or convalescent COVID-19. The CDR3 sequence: CASRTTGHREGCYQPQHF. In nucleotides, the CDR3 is TGTGCCAGCAGAACGACAGGGCATCGGGAGGGGTGCTATCAGCCCCAGCATTTT.